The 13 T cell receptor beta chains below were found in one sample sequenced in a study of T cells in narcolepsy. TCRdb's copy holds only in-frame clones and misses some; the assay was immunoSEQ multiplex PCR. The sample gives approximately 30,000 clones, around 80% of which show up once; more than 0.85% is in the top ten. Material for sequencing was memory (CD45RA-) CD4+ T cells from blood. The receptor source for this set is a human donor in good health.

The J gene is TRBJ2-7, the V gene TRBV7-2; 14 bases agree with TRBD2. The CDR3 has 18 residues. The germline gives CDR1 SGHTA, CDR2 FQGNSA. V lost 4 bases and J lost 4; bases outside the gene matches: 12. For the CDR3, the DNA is TGTGCCAGCAGCTGGGTCCCAAGGACTAGCGGGGGGCAGTACGAGCAGTACTTC. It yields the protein CASSWVPRTSGGQYEQYF.

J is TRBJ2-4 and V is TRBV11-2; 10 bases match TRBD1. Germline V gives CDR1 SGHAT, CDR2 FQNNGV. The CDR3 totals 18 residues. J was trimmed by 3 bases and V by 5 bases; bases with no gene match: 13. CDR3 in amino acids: CASSLGLRTGGLKNIQYF. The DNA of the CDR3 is TGTGCCAGCAGCCTGGGGTTACGGACAGGGGGACTCAAAAACATTCAGTACTTC.

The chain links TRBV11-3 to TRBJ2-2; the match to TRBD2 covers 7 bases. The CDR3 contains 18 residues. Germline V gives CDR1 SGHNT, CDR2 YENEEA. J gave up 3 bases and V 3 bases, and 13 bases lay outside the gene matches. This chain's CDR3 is CASSLQGLVGIDTGELFF. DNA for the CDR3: TGTGCCAGCAGCTTGCAAGGACTAGTCGGCATCGACACCGGGGAGCTGTTTTTT.

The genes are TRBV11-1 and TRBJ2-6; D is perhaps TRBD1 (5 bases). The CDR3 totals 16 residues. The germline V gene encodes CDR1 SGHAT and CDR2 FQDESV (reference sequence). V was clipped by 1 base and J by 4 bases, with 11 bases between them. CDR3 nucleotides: TGTGCCAGCAGCTTAGAGGCGTGGGGCGGGGCCAACGTCCTGACTTTC. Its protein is CASSLEAWGGANVLTF.

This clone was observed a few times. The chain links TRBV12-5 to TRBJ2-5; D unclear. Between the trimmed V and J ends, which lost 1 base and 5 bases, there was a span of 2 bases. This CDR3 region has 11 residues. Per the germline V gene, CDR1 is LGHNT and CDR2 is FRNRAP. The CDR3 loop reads CASGLEETQYF. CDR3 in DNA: TGTGCTAGTGGTTTGGAGGAGACCCAGTACTTC.

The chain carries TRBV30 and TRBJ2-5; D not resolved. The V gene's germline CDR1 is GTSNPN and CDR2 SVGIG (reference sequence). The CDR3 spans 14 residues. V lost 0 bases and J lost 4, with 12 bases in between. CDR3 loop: CAWSVGRSGETQYF. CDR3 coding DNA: TGTGCCTGGAGTGTCGGCAGGTCCGGAGAGACCCAGTACTTC. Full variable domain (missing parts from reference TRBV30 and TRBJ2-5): SQTIHQWPATLVQPVGSPLSLECTVEGTSNPNLYWYRQAAGRGLQLLFYSVGIGQISSEVPQNLSASRPQDRQFILSSKKLLLSDSGFYLCAWSVGRSGETQYFGPGTRLLVL.

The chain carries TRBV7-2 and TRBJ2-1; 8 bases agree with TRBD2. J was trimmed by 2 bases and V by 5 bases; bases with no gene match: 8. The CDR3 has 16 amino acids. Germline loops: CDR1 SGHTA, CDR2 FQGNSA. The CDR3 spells CASSPGGLSPYNEQFF. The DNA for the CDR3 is TGTGCCAGCAGCCCGGGGGGGTTAAGCCCCTACAATGAGCAGTTCTTC.

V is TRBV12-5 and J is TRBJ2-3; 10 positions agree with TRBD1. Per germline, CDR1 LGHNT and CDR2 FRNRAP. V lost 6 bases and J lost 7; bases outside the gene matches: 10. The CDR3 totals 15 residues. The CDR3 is CASGLGTGASYTQYF. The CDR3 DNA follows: TGTGCTAGTGGCCTAGGGACAGGGGCTTCCTATACGCAGTATTTT.

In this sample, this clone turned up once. CDR3 coding DNA: TGTGCCATCAGTGAGTCGGAGGACTATGGCTACACCTTC. Translation gives CAISESEDYGYTF. J is TRBJ1-2 and V is TRBV10-3, with D hard to call. The germline gives CDR1 ENHRY, CDR2 SYGVKD. The CDR3 consists of 13 residues. The V and J ends lost 0 bases and 3 bases respectively, with 5 bases between them.

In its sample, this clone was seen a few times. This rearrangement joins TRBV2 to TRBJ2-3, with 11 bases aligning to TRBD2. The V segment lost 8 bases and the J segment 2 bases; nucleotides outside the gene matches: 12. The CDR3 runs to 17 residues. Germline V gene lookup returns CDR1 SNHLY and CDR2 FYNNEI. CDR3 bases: TGTGCCAGCTTGCTAGCGGGAGGCCTCGGTGACACAGATACGCAGTATTTT. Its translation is CASLLAGGLGDTDTQYF.

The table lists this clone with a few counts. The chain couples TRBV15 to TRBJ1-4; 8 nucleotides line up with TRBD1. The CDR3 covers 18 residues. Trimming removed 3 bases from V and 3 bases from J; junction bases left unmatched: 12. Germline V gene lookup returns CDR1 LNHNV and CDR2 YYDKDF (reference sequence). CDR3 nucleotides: TGTGCCACCAGCAGGGATAGAGCCACACAGGGGGCTAATGAAAAACTGTTTTTT. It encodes CATSRDRATQGANEKLFF.

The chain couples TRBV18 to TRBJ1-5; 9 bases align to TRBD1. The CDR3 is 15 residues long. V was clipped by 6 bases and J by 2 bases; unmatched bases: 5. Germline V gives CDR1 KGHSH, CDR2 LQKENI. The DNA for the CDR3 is TGTGCCAGCTCCCCAACAGGGGGCGGCAATCAGCCCCAGCATTTT. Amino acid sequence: CASSPTGGGNQPQHF.

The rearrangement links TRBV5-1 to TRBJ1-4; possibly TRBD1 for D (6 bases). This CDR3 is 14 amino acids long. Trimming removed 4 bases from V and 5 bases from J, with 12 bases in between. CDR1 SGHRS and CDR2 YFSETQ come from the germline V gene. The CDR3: CASSRTEVNEKLFF. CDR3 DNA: TGCGCCAGCAGCCGGACAGAGGTAAATGAAAAACTGTTTTTT. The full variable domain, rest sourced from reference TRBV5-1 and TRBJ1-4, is KAGVTQTPRYLIKTRGQQVTLSCSPISGHRSVSWYQQTPGQGLQFLFEYFSETQRNKGNFPGRFSGRQFSNSRSEMNVSTLELGDSALYLCASSRTEVNEKLFFGSGTQLSVL.